The sequence of this T cell receptor beta chain was determined in a study of shared clonotypes between healthy human individuals. The study, taken as a whole, reports: Clonotypes not shared had lower generation probabilities than those common to all four donors.

Remarks on this clone: Antigen specificity is unknown.

Genomic DNA per cell subset filled all wells of several immunoSEQ plates. The assay was immunoSEQ multiplex PCR, and TCRdb's table has in-frame clones only and misses some. The table shows around 2,000,000 clones, with 85% to 95% occurring only once. Per germline, CDR1 SNHLY and CDR2 FYNNEI. This CDR3 spans 14 amino acids. Deletions cut 7 bases from V and 4 bases from J, with 14 bases between. This sequence was found in a man aged 18-30 years in good health. V usage is TRBV2 and J usage is TRBJ1-5, with D unresolved. Sequenced input: naive CD4+ T cells sorted from blood. Subset of the sample: CD45RA+ positively selected. This CDR3 is CASTLREGNQPQHF. The CDR3 nucleotides read TGTGCCAGCACGTTAAGAGAGGGAAATCAGCCCCAGCATTTT.